This passage covers 3 T cell receptor beta chains from one sample sequenced in a study of T cell responses to AZD1222 COVID-19 vaccine. The repertoire was sequenced with immunoSEQ multiplex PCR; TCRdb's copy has only in-frame clones and lacks some. In the table there are fewer than 100,000 clones, approximately 90% of which are singletons. The sample here was peripheral blood, taken on day 0 of AZD1222 vaccination. These receptors originate from an adult in good health.

The chain employs TRBV7-2 and TRBJ1-6, with 7 bases matching TRBD1. The junction had 2 bases not matched to a gene; V was cut back by 1 base and J by 8 bases. This CDR3 is 14 amino acids long. CDR1 and CDR2 (germline): SGHTA, FQGNSA. The DNA for the CDR3 is TGTGCCAGCAGCTTAGACCAGGGGGATTCACCCCTCCACTTT. Amino acids: CASSLDQGDSPLHF.

Points on this clone: In the same sample, other DNA sequences code for this CDR3. This chain connects TRBV11-2 to TRBJ1-1; D is ambiguous. This CDR3 has 13 amino acids. V was cut by 1 base and J by 1 base, with 4 bases left in between. The germline V gene has CDR1 SGHAT and CDR2 FQNNGV. CDR3 nucleotides: TGTGCCAGCAGCTTAGGCGCGAACACTGAAGCTTTCTTT. Amino acid sequence: CASSLGANTEAFF.

This clone was seen once. V and J are TRBV29-1 and TRBJ2-7, with 11 bases fitting TRBD1. The trim removed 5 bases at V and 3 bases at J, leaving 3 bases unmatched. The CDR3 covers 13 residues. Germline lookup yields CDR1 SQVTM and CDR2 ANQGSEA. CDR3 loop: CSVSGTGGYEQYF. As DNA, the CDR3 is TGCAGCGTTTCCGGGACAGGGGGCTACGAGCAGTACTTC.